This T cell receptor (beta chain) was recorded in a study of regulatory T cells in long-lasting Graves disease. Both iRepertoire HTBI primers and Arm-PCR of CDR3 regions were used to build the TCR beta libraries. Each CDR3 protein is one row after TCRdb ran MiXCR on the multiplex PCR reads. The table shows approximately 470,000 distinct CDR3 sequences, with around 15% occurring only once. Time point given: newly diagnosed GD, antithyroid drugs for less than 3 months. Extracted RNA from PBMCs served as the source of the TCR library. The junction had 3 bases not matched to a gene; V was cut back by 5 bases and J by 0 bases. The CDR3 length is 15 residues. Germline-derived CDR1 and CDR2 are SGHRS and YFSETQ. Regarding the study as a whole: Favored gene segments in persistent disease were TRBV28, TRBJ1-2 and TRBJ2-5.

This clonotype was picked up many times. No antigen is known for it. These sequences were also reported in another study, on T cells in Graves' hyperthyroidism and ophthalmopathy. That work states: Graves' hyperthyroidism showing no ophthalmopathy progression within 18 months was considered stable. The majority of expanded thyroid clonotypes above 0.001 also appeared in blood. Model output signaled ophthalmopathy a median around 6.9 months ahead of onset.

The sequencing here drew on peripheral blood mononuclear cells (PBMCs), taken at new diagnosis, from a patient treated with antithyroid drugs. This sequence was found in a man aged 35 to 55 with Graves disease. The chain couples TRBV5-1 to TRBJ2-2; the match to TRBD1 covers 8 bases. CDR3 amino acids: CASRGQVTNTGELFF. In nucleotides, the CDR3 is TGCGCCAGCAGGGGACAGGTTACGAACACCGGGGAGCTGTTTTTT.